This paragraph reports one T cell receptor beta chain. Its antigen is not known. Sequencing used immunoSEQ multiplex PCR; TCRdb keeps in-frame clones, though not all of them. The sample has about 2.1 million clones, just over 90% seen once. Germline V gene sequence: CDR1 MNHEY, CDR2 SMNVEV (reference sequence). This CDR3 comprises 13 residues. Between the trimmed V and J ends, which lost 6 bases and 2 bases, there was a span of 9 bases. The data belong to a study of shared clonotypes between healthy human individuals. Study context: The plates for each donor numbered three CD4 naive, three CD4 memory, two CD8 naive and one CD8 memory.

Naive CD8 cells lacked CD45RO, underwent positive selection for CCR7 and left out terminally differentiated effector memory CD45RA+ cells. Regarding the study as a whole: Compared with memory subsets, naive subsets generally had larger estimated richness. Rarefaction indicated that sorted-subset sequencing remained incomplete although depth was large.

The TCR sequence derives from a man aged 18 to 29 in good health. Some clones in this sample may be carry-over from other donors' samples. The material sequenced was naive CD8+ T cells from PBMCs. This chain links TRBV27 with TRBJ2-3; D not resolved. CDR3 residues: CASSWFITDTQYF. The CDR3 DNA follows: TGTGCCAGCAGCTGGTTCATCACAGATACGCAGTATTTT.